The 20 T cell receptor beta chains reported below all come from one sample, sequenced in a study of early T cells in non-severe SARS-CoV-2 infection. MiXCR, applied by TCRdb to the 5' RACE reads, yields one record per CDR3 protein. This table holds about 20,000 distinct CDR3 sequences, 5.7% found once. The sequencing used whole blood, collected at baseline. The origin of the receptors is an adult who was a healthcare worker with PCR-confirmed SARS-CoV-2 infection or an uninfected control (not recorded which).

This clonotype was detected many times. The rearrangement joins TRBV2 to TRBJ2-2, with D tentatively TRBD2 (6 bases). Germline V gene sequence: CDR1 SNHLY, CDR2 FYNNEI. There are 15 residues in the CDR3. The V and J ends lost 2 bases and 12 bases respectively, with 19 bases between them. In nucleotides, the CDR3 is TGTGCCAGCAGTGAAACCGGGACTGCTGCCCGTCAGCTGTTTTTT. Translated, it gives CASSETGTAARQLFF.

This clonotype showed up many times. At one end the junction does not follow the germline gene, possibly because of a read error. The chain uses TRBV18 and TRBJ1-3; D remains unclear. CDR3 size: 16 residues. In germline, CDR1 is KGHSH, CDR2 LQKENI. CDR3 bases: TGTGCCAGCTCACCAGCCGGGCCCTCCTCTGAAAACACCATATATTTT. It codes for CASSPAGPSSENTIYF.

This clonotype was found many times. The rearrangement joins TRBV7-2 to TRBJ2-3; D gene uncertain. Per germline, CDR1 SGHTA and CDR2 FQGNSA. V was cut by 3 bases and J by 0 bases, with 7 bases left in between. This CDR3 is built from 14 residues. Here the CDR3 DNA reads TGTGCCAGCAGCTTGTCAGCTAGCACAGATACGCAGTATTTT. This codes for CASSLSASTDTQYF.

The V and J genes are TRBV7-2 and TRBJ1-2; TRBD1 matches at 8 bases. Germline V gene sequence: CDR1 SGHTA, CDR2 FQGNSA. This CDR3 is built from 13 residues. The trim removed 3 bases at V and 8 bases at J, leaving 5 bases unmatched. CDR3 sequence: CASSFGQGRGYTF. DNA of the CDR3: TGTGCCAGCAGCTTCGGACAGGGACGAGGCTACACCTTC. The full variable domain, with the rest looked up from reference TRBV7-2 and TRBJ1-2, is GAGVSQSPSNKVTEKGKDVELRCDPISGHTALYWYRQSLGQGLEFLIYFQGNSAPDKSGLPSDRFSAERTGGSVSTLTIQRTQQEDSAVYLCASSFGQGRGYTFGSGTRLTVV.

This clonotype was detected a few times. The chain recombines TRBV20-1 with TRBJ2-1; either TRBD1 or TRBD2 may fit D (5 bases each). With 4 bases removed from V and 10 bases from J, the gap between germline ends came to 17 bases. From germline, CDR1 is DFQATT and CDR2 SNEGSKA (reference sequence). This CDR3 spans 13 amino acids. Here the CDR3 DNA reads TGCAGTGCTACCGGGACCGTGATGTTGGAGCAGTTCTTC. Its protein is CSATGTVMLEQFF.

This clonotype was counted ten times or more. The chain has TRBV6-2 or TRBV6-3 and TRBJ2-1; 11 nucleotides agree with TRBD2. V lost 9 bases and J lost 4; bases outside the gene matches: 2. The CDR3 is 13 amino acids. Germline-derived CDR1 and CDR2 are MNHEY and SVGEGT. CDR3 DNA: TGTGCCAGTTTAGCGGGGGGGTACAATGAGCAGTTCTTC. Amino acid sequence: CASLAGGYNEQFF.

Note on this clonotype: With a much larger clone just one base away, this may be a read error. The chain combines TRBV27 with TRBJ2-3, with D possibly being TRBD2 (6 bases). V gave up 9 bases and J gave up 7 bases, with 20 bases separating them. Germline V CDR1 and CDR2: MNHEY, SMNVEV (reference sequence). This CDR3 is built from 14 residues. Here the CDR3 reads CASHGGNNRNTQYF. The CDR3 region has the DNA TGTGCCAGTCATGGGGGGAACAACCGAAATACGCAGTATTTT.

This clonotype has ten or more counts. The rearrangement uses TRBV19 and TRBJ1-5; D not resolved. Between the trimmed V and J ends, which lost 5 bases and 3 bases, there was a span of 11 bases. This CDR3 spans 14 amino acids. Germline-derived CDR1 and CDR2 are LNHDA and SQIVND (reference sequence). CDR3 protein: CASSYSLDNQPQHF. In DNA form, the CDR3 reads TGTGCCAGTAGTTACTCTCTGGACAATCAGCCCCAGCATTTT.

This clonotype was observed at least ten times. J is TRBJ1-1 and V is TRBV29-1; D remains ambiguous. The V end lost 7 bases, the J end lost 1 base, and 7 bases lay between the germline ends. Germline values: CDR1 SQVTM, CDR2 ANQGSEA. This CDR3 is 11 amino acids long. The CDR3 here is CSARSNTEAFF. CDR3 in DNA: TGCAGCGCGCGGTCGAACACTGAAGCTTTCTTT. Using reference TRBV29-1 and TRBJ1-1 for the parts outside the CDR3, the full variable domain is SAVISQKPSRDICQRGTSLTIQCQVDSQVTMMFWYRQQPGQSLTLIATANQGSEATYESGFVIDKFPISRPNLTFSTLTVSNMSPEDSSIYLCSARSNTEAFFGQGTRLTVV.

The sample holds many counts of this clonotype. The CDR3 region is CASRVTGANTEAFF. For the CDR3, the DNA is TGTGCCAGCAGGGTGACAGGAGCTAACACTGAAGCTTTCTTT. V usage is TRBV7-9 and J usage is TRBJ1-1; maybe TRBD1 (6 bases). Germline lookup yields CDR1 SEHNR and CDR2 FQNEAQ (reference sequence). Trimming took 6 bases from V and 2 from J, leaving 13 bases between them. CDR3 size: 14 residues.

The chain couples TRBV19 to TRBJ1-1, with D uncertain. The V end was cut by 4 bases, the J end by 1 base, with 13 bases between. Per the germline V gene, CDR1 is LNHDA and CDR2 is SQIVND (reference sequence). The CDR3 consists of 15 residues. CDR3 in amino acids: CASSNLGLANTEAFF. CDR3 in DNA: TGTGCCAGTAGTAACCTGGGCCTGGCGAACACTGAAGCTTTCTTT.

V is TRBV5-4 and J is TRBJ2-7; 7 bases agree with TRBD1. J was trimmed by 0 bases and V by 4 bases; bases with no gene match: 7. The V gene's germline CDR1 is SGHNT and CDR2 YYREEE (reference sequence). CDR3 length: 15 residues. Here the CDR3 reads CASSQGDTRSYEQYF. The CDR3 DNA sequence: TGTGCCAGCAGCCAGGGGGACACCCGCTCCTACGAGCAGTACTTC.

V usage is TRBV13 and J usage is TRBJ2-2, with D possibly being TRBD2 (5 bases). V was trimmed by 8 bases and J by 0 bases, leaving 7 bases between them. The germline gives CDR1 PRHDT, CDR2 FYEKMQ (reference sequence). The CDR3 runs to 13 residues. CDR3: CASRRANTGELFF. The CDR3 bases are TGTGCCAGCCGGCGGGCGAACACCGGGGAGCTGTTTTTT.

This clonotype was seen ten or more times. The chain joins TRBV10-2 to TRBJ2-5; TRBD2 matches at 8 bases. Germline V gene data show CDR1 as WSHSY and CDR2 as SAAADI. V trimming: 6 bases; J trimming: 2 bases; junction bases outside the gene matches: 5. The CDR3 has 14 residues. The CDR3 spells CASRFQRGQETQYF. In DNA form, the CDR3 reads TGCGCCAGCAGGTTTCAGCGGGGGCAAGAGACCCAGTACTTC.

This clonotype has ten or more counts. V and J are TRBV9 and TRBJ1-2; unclear D gene. CDR3 length: 14 residues. V lost 1 base to trimming and J lost 2 bases, with 9 bases between them. Germline assignment: CDR1 SGDLS and CDR2 YYNGEE. CDR3 loop: CASSVMEMNYGYTF. For the CDR3, the DNA is TGTGCCAGCAGCGTAATGGAGATGAACTATGGCTACACCTTC.

The table lists this clonotype with a few counts. V gene TRBV7-6 combines with J gene TRBJ1-3; the D is unclear. V was clipped by 5 bases and J by 4 bases, with 6 bases between them. The germline CDR1 and CDR2 sequences are SGHVS and FNYEAQ. This CDR3 spans 12 amino acids. Written as DNA, the CDR3 is TGTGCCAGCAGCGAGGCCGGAAACACCATATATTTT. Its protein is CASSEAGNTIYF.

This clonotype was counted many times. V gene TRBV12-3 or TRBV12-4 combines with J gene TRBJ1-4, with a weak D call TRBD1 (5 bases). The germline V and J ends were trimmed by 5 bases and 6 bases, with 19 bases remaining between them. CDR3 size: 16 residues. The CDR3 region has the DNA TGTGCCAGCAGTCCCGGGTGGGGGACGGTGGATGAAAAACTGTTTTTT. This translates into CASSPGWGTVDEKLFF.

In its sample, this clonotype was seen many times. This sequence joins TRBV6-1 and TRBJ1-1, with 7 nucleotides matching TRBD1. Trimming removed 2 bases from V and 3 bases from J; junction bases left unmatched: 3. From germline, CDR1 is MNHNS and CDR2 SASEGT. CDR3 size: 14 residues. The CDR3 region is CASSEQGTDTEAFF. The CDR3 DNA follows: TGTGCCAGCAGTGAACAAGGGACAGACACTGAAGCTTTCTTT.

This clonotype was detected many times. This rearrangement joins TRBV21-1 to TRBJ1-5; no DNA check was done on the table's D call, TRBD1. TRBV21-1 is classified as a pseudogene. This CDR3 is built from 18 residues. The CDR3 DNA is TGTGCCAGCAGCGGGACAGGGCGTGGAAGCCATAGCAATCAGCCCCAGCATTTT. It encodes CASSGTGRGSHSNQPQHF.

Ten or more counts support this clonotype. J is TRBJ1-5 and V is TRBV27, with D tentatively TRBD1 (6 bases). Trimming removed 5 bases from V and 3 bases from J, with 11 bases in between. The germline V gene has CDR1 MNHEY and CDR2 SMNVEV (reference sequence). CDR3 length equals 14 residues. This CDR3 is CASSRGQSNQPQHF. The CDR3, as DNA: TGTGCCAGCAGTCGCGGACAGTCCAATCAGCCCCAGCATTTT.